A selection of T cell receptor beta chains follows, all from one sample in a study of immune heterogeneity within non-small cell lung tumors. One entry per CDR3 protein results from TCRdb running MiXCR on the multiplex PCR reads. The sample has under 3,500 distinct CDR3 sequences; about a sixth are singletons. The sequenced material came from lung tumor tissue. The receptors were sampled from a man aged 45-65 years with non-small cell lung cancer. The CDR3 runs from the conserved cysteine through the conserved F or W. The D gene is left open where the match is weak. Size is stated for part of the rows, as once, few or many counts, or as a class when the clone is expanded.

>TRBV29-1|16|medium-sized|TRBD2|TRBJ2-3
TGCAGCGTTGACCCCGGGACTAGCGGAAGCACAGATACGCAGTATTTT
CSVDPGTSGSTDTQYF
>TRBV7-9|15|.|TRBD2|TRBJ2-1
TGTGCCAGCAGCTCCAGCGGGGGTTCCTACAATGAGCAGTTCTTC
CASSSSGGSYNEQFF
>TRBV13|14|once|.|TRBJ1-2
TGTGCCAGCAGCAGGACAAGGGTTAACTATGGCTACACCTTC
CASSRTRVNYGYTF
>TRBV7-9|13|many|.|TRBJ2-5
TGTGCCAGCAGCATGGGACTCGGGCGGACCCAGTACTTC
CASSMGLGRTQYF
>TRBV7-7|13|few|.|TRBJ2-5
TGTGCTAGCAGCTTTACTAGTGGAGAGACCCAGTACTTC
CASSFTSGETQYF
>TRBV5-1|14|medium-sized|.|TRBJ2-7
TGCGCCAGCAGCTTGGAAGGTCCCTTGGGGGAGCAGTACTTC
CASSLEGPLGEQYF
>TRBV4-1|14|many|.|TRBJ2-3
TGCGCCAGCAGCCAAGATTCTAGCATAAATACGCAGTATTTT
CASSQDSSINTQYF
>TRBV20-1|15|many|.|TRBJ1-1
TGCAGTGGCCCTAGGGGGGGCGGGATCAACACTGAAGCTTTCTTT
CSGPRGGGINTEAFF
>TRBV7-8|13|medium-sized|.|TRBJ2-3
TGTGCCAGCAGCTACGCCCCAGTGGTTGGGCAGTATTTT
CASSYAPVVGQYF
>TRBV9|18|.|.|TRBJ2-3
TGTGCCAGCAGTCTACACCTGATCCGGGACCACGATACAGATACGCAGTATTTT
CASSLHLIRDHDTDTQYF
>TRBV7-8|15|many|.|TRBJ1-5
TGTGCCAGCAGCTACTCTGGCCAGGGTTGGCAGCCCCAGCATTTT
CASSYSGQGWQPQHF
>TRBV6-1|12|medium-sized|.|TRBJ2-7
TGTGCCAGCAGGAGACAGTCCTACGAGCAGTACTTC
CASRRQSYEQYF
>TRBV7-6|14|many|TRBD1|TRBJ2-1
TGTGCCAGCAGCGGAACAGGGGGAGGCAATGAGCAGTTCTTC
CASSGTGGGNEQFF
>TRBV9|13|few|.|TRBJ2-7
TGTGCCAGCGGCGTAGATTTAGTGGCCGAGCAGTACTTC
CASGVDLVAEQYF
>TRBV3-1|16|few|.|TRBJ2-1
TGTGCCAGCAGCCACGAAGGTAGTCCGGTCTACAATGAGCAGTTCTTC
CASSHEGSPVYNEQFF
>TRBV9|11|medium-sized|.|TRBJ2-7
TGTGCCAGCAGCGTAATGAACGAGCAGTACTTC
CASSVMNEQYF
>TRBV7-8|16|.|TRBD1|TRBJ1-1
TGTGCCAGCAGCTTAGGGTCGACAGGGGTTAACACTGAAGCTTTCTTT
CASSLGSTGVNTEAFF
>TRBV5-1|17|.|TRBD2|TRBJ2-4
TGCGCCAGCAGCGGCGGTCGGACTAGTATGGACAAAAACATTCAGTACTTC
CASSGGRTSMDKNIQYF
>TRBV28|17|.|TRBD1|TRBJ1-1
TGTGCCAGCAGTTTAGAGGAGGCAGGGGGAATGAACACTGAAGCTTTCTTT
CASSLEEAGGMNTEAFF
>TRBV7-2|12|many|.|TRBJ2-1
TGTGCCAGCACCTCCTGGAGTAGGGAGCAGTTCTTC
CASTSWSREQFF
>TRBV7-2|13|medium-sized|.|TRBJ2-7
TGTGCCAGCAGCTTAGGGGCTCGCTACGAGCAGTACTTC
CASSLGARYEQYF
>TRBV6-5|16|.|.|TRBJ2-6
TGTGCCAGCAGTTACTCGACACTTTCTGGGGCCAACGTCCTGACTTTC
CASSYSTLSGANVLTF
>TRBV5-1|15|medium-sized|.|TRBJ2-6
TGCGCCAGCCTGGACCCCTTATCTGGGGCCAACGTCCTGACTTTC
CASLDPLSGANVLTF
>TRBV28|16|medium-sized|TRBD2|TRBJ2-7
TGTGCCAGCAGTCCCCGGTCGGGACTAGCGGGTGACGAGCAGTACTTC
CASSPRSGLAGDEQYF
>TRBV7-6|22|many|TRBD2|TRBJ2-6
TGTGCCAGCAGCTCTTACGGAGCGGGAGGGATTCCTTCTAGCTCTGGGGCCAACGTCCTGACTTTC
CASSSYGAGGIPSSSGANVLTF
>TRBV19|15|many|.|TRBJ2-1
TGTGCCAGTAGTTTAGCCAGGATCGCCTACAATGAGCAGTTCTTC
CASSLARIAYNEQFF
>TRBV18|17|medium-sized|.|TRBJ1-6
TGTGCCAGCTCACCCTCCGACCTCCGGGACCCGAGATCACCCCTCCACTTT
CASSPSDLRDPRSPLHF
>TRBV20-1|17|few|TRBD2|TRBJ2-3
TGCAGTGCTAGAGATATTTTTCTAGCGGGGGGCACAGATACGCAGTATTTT
CSARDIFLAGGTDTQYF
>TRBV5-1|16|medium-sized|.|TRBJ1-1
TGCGCCAGCAGCTTGGGGACAGCTAGATTGAACACTGAAGCTTTCTTT
CASSLGTARLNTEAFF
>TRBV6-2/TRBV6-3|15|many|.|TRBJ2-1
TGTGCCAGCAGTTATGAGTCCGCTTGGGGAAATGAGCAGTTCTTC
CASSYESAWGNEQFF
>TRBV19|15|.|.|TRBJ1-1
TGTGCCAGTAGTATGTGGCAAGTCGGGAGCACTGAAGCTTTCTTT
CASSMWQVGSTEAFF
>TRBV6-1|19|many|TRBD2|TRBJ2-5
TGTGCCAGCAGTTGGCTCGGGACCGGGACTAGGGGAGTTCAAGAGACCCAGTACTTC
CASSWLGTGTRGVQETQYF
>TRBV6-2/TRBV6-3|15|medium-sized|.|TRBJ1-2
TGTGCCAGCAGCTCCCTCGACAGTAAAATCTATGGCTACACCTTC
CASSSLDSKIYGYTF
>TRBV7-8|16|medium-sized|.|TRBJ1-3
TGTGCCAGCAGCTCACAGACCGCTAGCTCTGGAAACACCATATATTTT
CASSSQTASSGNTIYF
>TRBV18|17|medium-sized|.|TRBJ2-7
TGTGCCAGCTCACCACAATCGGGACTGTCTCTTATCTACGAGCAGTACTTC
CASSPQSGLSLIYEQYF
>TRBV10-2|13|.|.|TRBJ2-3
TGCGCCAGCAAGGGGGGGGACACAGATACGCAGTATTTT
CASKGGDTDTQYF
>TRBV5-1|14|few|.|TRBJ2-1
TGCGCCGGCAGCTTGAGGGACTCCTACAATGAGCAGTTCTTC
CAGSLRDSYNEQFF
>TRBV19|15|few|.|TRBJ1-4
TGTGTCAGTAGTCCACCCGGGACCAGGAATGAAAAACTGTTTTTT
CVSSPPGTRNEKLFF
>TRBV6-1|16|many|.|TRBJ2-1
TGTGCCAGCAGTAAGGAAAGCTGGGCCGCGGGGTATGAGCAGTTCTTC
CASSKESWAAGYEQFF
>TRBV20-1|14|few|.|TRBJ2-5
TGCAGTGCTAGAGATGGCGCTTCGGGGGAGACCCAGTACTTC
CSARDGASGETQYF
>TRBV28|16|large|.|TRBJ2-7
TGTGCCAGCAGCCAACCCCTCTCAGGGGTACCACCCGAGCAGTACTTC
CASSQPLSGVPPEQYF
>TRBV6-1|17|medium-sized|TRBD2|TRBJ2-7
TGTGCCAGCAGTGCTATGGGACTAGCGGGAGGCACCTACGAGCAGTACTTC
CASSAMGLAGGTYEQYF
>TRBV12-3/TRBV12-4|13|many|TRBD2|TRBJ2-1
TGTGCCAGCAGTAAAGGACTAGACAATGAGCAGTTCTTC
CASSKGLDNEQFF
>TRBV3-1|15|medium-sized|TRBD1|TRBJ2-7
TGTGCCAGCAGCCAAGGGATCGGGACAGGGGGCGAGCAGTACTTC
CASSQGIGTGGEQYF
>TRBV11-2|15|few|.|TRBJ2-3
TGTGCCAGCAGCTATGTGGCAATGGGAGCAGATAAGCAGTATTTT
CASSYVAMGADKQYF
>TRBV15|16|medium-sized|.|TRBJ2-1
TGTGCCACCAGCAGAGATGCCGGGGCGGGGGCAGTTGAGCAGTTCTTC
CATSRDAGAGAVEQFF
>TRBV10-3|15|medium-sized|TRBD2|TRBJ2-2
TGTGCCATCAGTGAGTCGATAGCGGGGGCCGGGGAGCTGTTTTTT
CAISESIAGAGELFF
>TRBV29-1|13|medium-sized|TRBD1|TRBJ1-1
TGCAGCATAAGGACAGGGGCGAACACTGAAGCTTTCTTT
CSIRTGANTEAFF
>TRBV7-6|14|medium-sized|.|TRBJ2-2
TGTGCCAGCAGCTCTCTCTATAGGACCGGGGAGCTGTTTTTT
CASSSLYRTGELFF
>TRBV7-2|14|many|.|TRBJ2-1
TGTGCCAGCAGCTTAGCAATTAGCGGTGCGAAGCAGTTCTTC
CASSLAISGAKQFF
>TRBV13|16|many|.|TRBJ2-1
TGTGCCAGCAGCTCAAACCCGGGACACACTTGGGGTGAGCAGTTCTTC
CASSSNPGHTWGEQFF